One sample yielded the 3 T cell receptor beta chains listed below, sequenced in a study of blood T cell repertoires in COVID-19. Only in-frame clones appear in the TCRdb table, and some are missing; sequencing was by immunoSEQ multiplex PCR. The sample has 90,000 to 120,000 clones, around 80% seen once. The sequencing sample was made of peripheral blood. The receptors were sampled from a man between 65 and 80 years old with active or convalescent COVID-19.

This chain uses TRBV2 with TRBJ1-1; 7 bases fit TRBD1. The CDR3 is 14 residues long. V was pared by 6 bases and J by 2 bases, with 6 bases of the junction left unmatched. Germline loops: CDR1 SNHLY, CDR2 FYNNEI. The chain's CDR3 is CASSPTGLNTEAFF. DNA for the CDR3: TGTGCCAGCAGCCCGACAGGGCTAAACACTGAAGCTTTCTTT.

V is TRBV12-5 and J is TRBJ1-2, with D possibly TRBD1 on 6 matching bases. Germline V gene lookup returns CDR1 LGHNT and CDR2 FRNRAP. V dropped 0 bases and J dropped 3 bases, with 20 bases sitting between them. This CDR3 has 18 amino acids. The CDR3 DNA sequence: TGTGCTAGTGGTTTGGTAGTGGCAGGGGCTACAGGAGACTATGGCTACACCTTC. It specifies CASGLVVAGATGDYGYTF. Complete variable domain (other parts from reference TRBV12-5 and TRBJ1-2): DARVTQTPRHKVTEMGQEVTMRCQPILGHNTVFWYRQTMMQGLELLAYFRNRAPLDDSGMPKDRFSAEMPDATLATLKIQPSEPRDSAVYFCASGLVVAGATGDYGYTFGSGTRLTVV.

The chain employs TRBV9 and TRBJ2-2; TRBD1 agrees at 9 bases. Germline values: CDR1 SGDLS, CDR2 YYNGEE. V shed 0 bases, J shed 6 bases, and the junction held 0 bases outside the gene matches. This CDR3 spans 14 amino acids. Here the CDR3 DNA reads TGTGCCAGCAGCGTAGGGACAGGGGCCGGGGAGCTGTTTTTT. This sequence encodes CASSVGTGAGELFF.